This TCR beta chain was observed in a study of cytomegalovirus exposure and HLA in healthy donors. Profiling relied on immunoSEQ multiplex PCR, and the TCRdb table lists in-frame clones only, not all of them. The sample yields 120,000 to 150,000 clones, around nine tenths seen once. The CDR3 length is 15 residues. Germline loops: CDR1 SGDLS, CDR2 YYNGEE. The junction had 10 bases not matched to a gene; V was cut back by 0 bases and J by 10 bases. Study conclusions and caveats: The study flagged about 150 TCR beta chains as cytomegalovirus-associated. Rare TCR sequences predominated, though certain public TCRs were found in many donors.

Comment on this clone: Its antigen is still unknown.

This rearrangement joins TRBV9 to TRBJ2-1; 7 bases line up with TRBD1. The TCR sequence derives from a man aged 18 to 30 in good health and CMV-seropositive. Sequenced sample: PBMCs. In DNA form, the CDR3 reads TGTGCCAGCAGCGTAGAAAGGACAGGAGAGGAGGAGCAGTTCTTC. Its translation: CASSVERTGEEEQFF. Based on the CDR3 plus reference TRBV9 and TRBJ2-1, the full variable domain is DSGVTQTPKHLITATGQRVTLRCSPRSGDLSVYWYQQSLDQGLQFLIQYYNGEERAKGNILERFSAQQFPDLHSELNLSSLELGDSALYFCASSVERTGEEEQFFGPGTRLTVL.